The entry below describes one T cell receptor (beta chain). These data originate in a study of control samples from healthy donors and cancer patients. Sequenced by immunoSEQ multiplex PCR; TCRdb stores in-frame clones only, minus some. Among approximately 110,000 clones listed, roughly 90% were seen once. Germline CDR1 LGHDT, CDR2 YNNKEL (reference sequence). The CDR3 extends over 19 amino acids. Trimming removed 3 bases from V and 5 bases from J, with 28 bases in between. The V and J genes are TRBV3-1 (or the pseudogene TRBV3-2) and TRBJ2-5; D is possibly TRBD1 (7 bases). The sequenced sample consisted of blood. The clonotype comes from a woman aged 18 to 35 in good health. CDR3 sequence: CASSHELVDPGGLKETQYF. CDR3 coding DNA: TGTGCCAGCAGCCATGAGTTAGTTGATCCAGGGGGACTGAAGGAGACCCAGTACTTC.